Below, 31 T cell receptor beta chains from the same sample are listed, as sequenced in a study of cytomegalovirus exposure and HLA in healthy donors. The PCR was carried out with 60 Vbeta primers and 13 Jbeta primers. Some clones are missing from TCRdb's copy, which holds only in-frame ones; the method was immunoSEQ multiplex PCR. The sample contains some 140,000 clones, about 70% of which appear only once. Sequencing used PBMCs. These receptors were collected from a man aged 35 to 55 in good health and CMV-seronegative.

DNA of the CDR3: TGTGCCAGCAGTGACTCGATGGGGGGCACTGAAGCTTTCTTT. This translates into CASSDSMGGTEAFF. The chain is built from TRBV6-4 and TRBJ1-1, with a weak D call TRBD1 (5 bases). Germline V gives CDR1 MRHNA, CDR2 SNTAGT. The CDR3 is 14 residues long. The V and J ends lost 0 bases and 4 bases respectively, with 9 bases between them.

This clone was seen more than once but under ten times. V and J are TRBV7-9 and TRBJ1-6; no clear D. Germline loops: CDR1 SEHNR, CDR2 FQNEAQ (reference sequence). The CDR3 covers 12 residues. Trimming took 7 bases from V and 6 from J, leaving 7 bases between them. The CDR3 sequence is CASNGRNSPLHF. For the CDR3, the DNA is TGTGCCAGCAATGGGCGTAATTCACCCCTCCACTTT.

This chain links TRBV28 with TRBJ2-7; D possibly corresponds to TRBD2 (7 bases). V was cut by 9 bases and J by 7 bases, with 22 bases left in between. Germline V CDR1 and CDR2: MDHEN, SYDVKM. The CDR3 has 14 amino acids. This chain's CDR3 is CASRGGNPIWEQYF. CDR3 bases: TGTGCCAGTAGGGGGGGGAACCCTATTTGGGAGCAGTACTTC.

This clone was counted between two and nine times. The genes are TRBV28 and TRBJ2-2; D possibly corresponds to TRBD2 (5 bases). Trimming took off 4 bases at V and 7 bases at J, with 19 bases between the two ends. Germline V gives CDR1 MDHEN, CDR2 SYDVKM. The length of the CDR3 is 16 residues. CDR3 sequence: CASSSPHGMGSGELFF. The CDR3 DNA reads TGTGCCAGCAGTTCCCCCCACGGGATGGGTAGCGGGGAGCTGTTTTTT.

The chain recombines TRBV18 with TRBJ1-2; TRBD1 matches at 8 bases. The CDR3 has 16 amino acids. V shed 1 base and J 3 bases; nucleotides not matched to a gene: 7. The germline V gene encodes CDR1 KGHSH and CDR2 LQKENI. CDR3 protein: CASSPLGQGGDYGYTF. CDR3 sequence (DNA): TGTGCCAGCTCACCACTCGGACAGGGAGGGGACTATGGCTACACCTTC.

In this sample, this clone turned up a few times. The V gene is TRBV6-5, the J gene TRBJ1-2; a weak D match, TRBD1 (5 bases). The CDR3 is 16 amino acids. CDR1 MNHEY and CDR2 SVGAGI come from the germline V gene. V lost 2 bases, J lost 8 bases, and 21 bases lay in between. The CDR3 protein is CASSYARRDSSRGYTF. CDR3 DNA: TGTGCCAGCAGTTACGCGCGACGGGACTCAAGTCGGGGCTACACCTTC.

Here the CDR3 reads CASSRGQNTDTQYF. CDR3 DNA sequence: TGTGCCAGTTCGCGGGGACAGAACACAGATACGCAGTATTTT. The chain employs TRBV7-2 and TRBJ2-3, with a tentative D call TRBD1 (7 bases). Between the trimmed V and J ends, which lost 9 bases and 2 bases, there was a span of 15 bases. Germline CDR1 reads SGHTA; CDR2 reads FQGNSA. The CDR3 is 14 amino acids.

The chain links TRBV4-3 to TRBJ1-2; D is undetermined. The CDR3 spans 15 residues. V was pared by 0 bases and J by 3 bases, with 11 bases between. Germline V gene data show CDR1 as LGHNA and CDR2 as YSLEER. DNA of the CDR3: TGCGCCAGCAGCCAAGAGCGGGCGCGGGACTATGGCTACACCTTC. Protein product: CASSQERARDYGYTF.

This clone was detected a few times. The V gene is TRBV7-2, the J gene TRBJ2-3; D ambiguous. Trimming took 5 bases from V and 8 from J, leaving 17 bases between them. Germline assignment: CDR1 SGHTA and CDR2 FQGNSA. The CDR3 sequence is 14 residues long. The CDR3 sequence is CASSQRPQRATQYF. CDR3 sequence (DNA): TGTGCCAGCAGCCAGAGGCCCCAAAGAGCTACGCAGTATTTT.

This clone was counted only a few times. DNA of the CDR3: TGTGCCATCAGTGAGGGAGGGACGTACACTGAAGCTTTCTTT. This sequence encodes CAISEGGTYTEAFF. The V call is TRBV10-3, the J call TRBJ1-1; TRBD1 might be the D (5 bases). The CDR3 is 14 amino acids. The V gene's germline CDR1 is ENHRY and CDR2 SYGVKD. V shed 2 bases and J shed 3 bases, with 10 bases lying between them.

This clone was seen once. This sequence joins TRBV12-5 and TRBJ1-5; D is perhaps TRBD1 (6 bases). The CDR3 sequence is 15 residues long. V dropped 4 bases and J dropped 5 bases, with 15 bases sitting between them. Germline CDR1 and CDR2: LGHNT and FRNRAP. CDR3 in DNA: TGTGCTAGTGGTTCGGGACAAGCTAAGGATCAGCCCCAGCATTTT. Translating it yields CASGSGQAKDQPQHF.

The CDR3 loop is CASSYAGHPNTEAFF. The CDR3 DNA reads TGTGCCAGCAGCTACGCCGGACACCCGAACACTGAAGCTTTCTTT. The chain carries TRBV7-3 and TRBJ1-1, with D tentatively TRBD1 (5 bases). Trimming took off 4 bases at V and 1 base at J, with 13 bases between the two ends. The length of the CDR3 is 15 residues. Germline CDR1 and CDR2: SGHTA and FQGTGA. The full variable domain, completed using reference TRBV7-3 and TRBJ1-1, is GAGVSQTPSNKVTEKGKYVELRCDPISGHTALYWYRQSLGQGPEFLIYFQGTGAADDSGLPNDRFFAVRPEGSVSTLKIQRTERGDSAVYLCASSYAGHPNTEAFFGQGTRLTVV.

This clone has a single count. V is TRBV18 and J is TRBJ1-1; 7 bases fit TRBD1. Germline loops: CDR1 KGHSH, CDR2 LQKENI. The CDR3 length is 18 residues. Trimming took 3 bases from V and 0 from J; bases not matched to a gene: 13. CDR3 bases: TGTGCCAGCTCACCCCGCCTGGGAACGACAGGGCTGAACACTGAAGCTTTCTTT. Its protein product is CASSPRLGTTGLNTEAFF.

This sequence joins TRBV5-4 and TRBJ2-7; D might be TRBD1 (8 bases). CDR3 length: 13 residues. In germline, CDR1 is SGHNT, CDR2 YYREEE (reference sequence). The V and J ends lost 1 base and 6 bases respectively, with 11 bases between them. Here the CDR3 reads CASSLYRGGEQYF. CDR3 DNA: TGTGCCAGCAGCTTGTACAGGGGGGGCGAGCAGTACTTC.

This clone came up a few times. The chain carries TRBV2 and TRBJ2-7; 8 nucleotides align to TRBD1. CDR3 length: 14 residues. Losses at the gene ends were 4 bases for V and 3 bases for J; bases not matched to a gene: 5. CDR1 and CDR2 from the germline V gene are SNHLY and FYNNEI. The CDR3 DNA reads as TGTGCCAGCAGTGCAGGGACAGGACACTACGAGCAGTACTTC. This translates into CASSAGTGHYEQYF.

CDR3 protein: CASSQDQGRGREQYF. The CDR3 region has the DNA TGCGCCAGCAGCCAAGATCAGGGCAGGGGGCGCGAGCAGTACTTC. This chain joins TRBV4-1 and TRBJ2-7; 8 bases agree with TRBD1. The trim removed 0 bases at V and 6 bases at J, leaving 7 bases unmatched. The CDR3 length is 15 residues. Germline V gives CDR1 MGHRA, CDR2 YSYEKL.

V gene TRBV4-1 combines with J gene TRBJ2-1; 11 bases match TRBD2. Germline V gene sequence: CDR1 MGHRA, CDR2 YSYEKL. V lost 1 base, J lost 7 bases, and 9 bases stayed unmatched. The length of the CDR3 is 17 residues. CDR3 DNA: TGCGCCAGCAGCCAAGTCGTAGCGGGAGGGCTTATAAATGAGCAGTTCTTC. It codes for CASSQVVAGGLINEQFF.

In its sample, this clone was seen once. This chain uses TRBV9 with TRBJ2-5; D unresolved. The CDR3 is 13 amino acids. The V gene's germline CDR1 is SGDLS and CDR2 YYNGEE. Trimming pared 5 bases from V and 2 bases from J, leaving 10 bases between. This CDR3 reads CASSPTEQETQYF. The CDR3 DNA reads TGTGCCAGCAGTCCCACAGAGCAAGAGACCCAGTACTTC.

The genes are TRBV7-2 and TRBJ2-5; the D gene is possibly TRBD1 (5 bases). This CDR3 has 13 residues. In germline, CDR1 is SGHTA, CDR2 FQGNSA. The V end lost 7 bases, the J end lost 11 bases, and 20 bases lay between the germline ends. The CDR3 loop is CASTNYQGTKQYF. Written as DNA, the CDR3 is TGTGCCAGCACCAATTATCAGGGTACGAAACAGTACTTC.

The genes are TRBV4-2 and TRBJ2-1, with 11 bases identical to TRBD2. Per the germline V gene, CDR1 is LGHNA and CDR2 is YNFKEQ. The CDR3 spans 16 residues. Losses at the gene ends were 1 base for V and 9 bases for J; bases not matched to a gene: 8. This CDR3 reads CASSQVAGGPNGEQFF. CDR3 sequence (DNA): TGTGCCAGCAGCCAAGTAGCGGGAGGGCCGAACGGTGAGCAGTTCTTC.

The CDR3 is CASSSPGLAGNHEQFF. The CDR3 DNA is TGTGCCAGCAGCTCTCCGGGACTAGCGGGAAATCATGAGCAGTTCTTC. This chain uses TRBV7-2 with TRBJ2-1, with 13 bases matching TRBD2. Per germline, CDR1 SGHTA and CDR2 FQGNSA. V lost 4 bases to trimming and J lost 8 bases; unmatched junction nucleotides: 8. The CDR3 spans 16 residues.

The chain recombines TRBV30 with TRBJ2-7; tentatively, D is TRBD1 (6 bases). The CDR3 is 12 amino acids. CDR1 GTSNPN and CDR2 SVGIG come from the germline V gene (reference sequence). The V end was cut by 3 bases, the J end by 6 bases, with 12 bases between. In nucleotides, the CDR3 is TGTGCCTGGAGCCTACAGGGTAGCGAGCAGTACTTC. It translates to CAWSLQGSEQYF.

This clone has a single count. This same CDR3 is encoded by further DNA sequences in the sample. This chain connects TRBV19 to TRBJ1-1; tentative D call: TRBD1 (5 bases). Germline assignment: CDR1 LNHDA and CDR2 SQIVND (reference sequence). V was pared by 0 bases and J by 4 bases, with 9 bases between. This CDR3 is 14 amino acids long. The CDR3 here is CASSIDLGGTEAFF. As DNA, the CDR3 is TGTGCCAGTAGTATAGATTTGGGGGGCACTGAAGCTTTCTTT.

The chain recombines TRBV10-3 with TRBJ1-1, with 7 bases that match TRBD1. With 7 bases clipped from V and 8 bases from J, the junction kept 10 bases outside the gene matches. Germline CDR1 is ENHRY and CDR2 is SYGVKD. The CDR3 is made up of 13 amino acids. In DNA form, the CDR3 reads TGTGCCATCACCCCGGGACAGCAAGAAGAAGCTTTCTTT. It translates to CAITPGQQEEAFF.

The chain couples TRBV2 to TRBJ2-3, with 8 bases fitting TRBD2. CDR1 is SNHLY and CDR2 is FYNNEI in the germline V gene. The V and J ends lost 7 bases and 0 bases, in that order; junction bases with no gene match: 6. The CDR3 spans 15 residues. The CDR3 region has the DNA TGTGCCAGCACCGAGCGGGGGCCTAGCACAGATACGCAGTATTTT. Amino acids: CASTERGPSTDTQYF.

The chain links TRBV7-9 to TRBJ2-3; D ambiguous. V lost 5 bases and J lost 7, with 10 bases in between. Looked up from germline, CDR1 is SEHNR and CDR2 is FQNEAQ (reference sequence). This CDR3 spans 12 amino acids. The CDR3 bases are TGTGCCAGCAGCCCCGAGTCCAATACGCAGTATTTT. This codes for CASSPESNTQYF.

This clone was seen a few times. The chain recombines TRBV4-3 with TRBJ2-1; 12 nucleotides match TRBD2. There are 17 residues in the CDR3. Trimming cost V 1 base and J 4 bases; bases outside gene matches: 5. The V gene's germline CDR1 is LGHNA and CDR2 YSLEER. CDR3 DNA sequence: TGCGCCAGCAGCCAAGGACTAGCGGGAGTAGCGTACAATGAGCAGTTCTTC. Its protein product is CASSQGLAGVAYNEQFF.

This rearrangement joins TRBV6-5 to TRBJ1-4, with D perhaps TRBD1 (5 bases). Per the germline V gene, CDR1 is MNHEY and CDR2 is SVGAGI. Trimming left V 4 bases short and J 2 bases short, with 8 bases between. The CDR3 covers 14 residues. The CDR3 loop is CASSSGWTNEKLFF. CDR3 DNA: TGTGCCAGCAGTTCAGGGTGGACTAATGAAAAACTGTTTTTT.

V usage is TRBV7-9 and J usage is TRBJ2-1; 10 bases line up with TRBD1. The CDR3 is made up of 16 amino acids. With V trimmed by 5 bases and J by 8 bases, 12 bases remained unmatched. Per the germline V gene, CDR1 is SEHNR and CDR2 is FQNEAQ (reference sequence). The CDR3 region is CASSPRTGGFLDEQFF. The CDR3 DNA sequence: TGTGCCAGCAGCCCCCGGACAGGGGGTTTCCTGGATGAGCAGTTCTTC.

This chain uses TRBV7-3 with TRBJ1-1; D is possibly TRBD1 (5 bases). CDR3 length equals 14 residues. V was trimmed by 4 bases and J by 4 bases, leaving 13 bases between them. Germline values: CDR1 SGHTA, CDR2 FQGTGA. This CDR3 is CASSSVGGTTEAFF. CDR3 in DNA: TGTGCCAGCAGCTCAGTGGGGGGGACCACTGAAGCTTTCTTT. Together with reference TRBV7-3 and TRBJ1-1, the CDR3 gives the full variable domain: GAGVSQTPSNKVTEKGKYVELRCDPISGHTALYWYRQSLGQGPEFLIYFQGTGAADDSGLPNDRFFAVRPEGSVSTLKIQRTERGDSAVYLCASSSVGGTTEAFFGQGTRLTVV.

The chain joins TRBV5-4 to TRBJ2-2; the match to TRBD1 covers 7 bases. The CDR3 loop spans 15 amino acids. J gave up 3 bases and V 1 base, and 3 bases lay outside the gene matches. The V gene's germline CDR1 is SGHNT and CDR2 YYREEE (reference sequence). Written as DNA, the CDR3 is TGTGCCAGCAGCTTGTTGCAGGGGGACACCGGGGAGCTGTTTTTT. Amino acids: CASSLLQGDTGELFF.